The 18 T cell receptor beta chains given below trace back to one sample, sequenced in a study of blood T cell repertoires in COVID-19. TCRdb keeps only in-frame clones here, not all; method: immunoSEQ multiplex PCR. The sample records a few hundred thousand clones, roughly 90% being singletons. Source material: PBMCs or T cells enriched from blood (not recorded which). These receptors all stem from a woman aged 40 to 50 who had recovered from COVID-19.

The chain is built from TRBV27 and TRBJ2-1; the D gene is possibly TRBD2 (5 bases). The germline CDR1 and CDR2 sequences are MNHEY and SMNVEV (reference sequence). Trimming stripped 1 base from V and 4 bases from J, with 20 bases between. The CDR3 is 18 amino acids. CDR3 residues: CASSLYRIRSGPYNEQFF. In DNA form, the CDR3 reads TGTGCCAGCAGTTTATATCGGATAAGGAGCGGTCCTTACAATGAGCAGTTCTTC.

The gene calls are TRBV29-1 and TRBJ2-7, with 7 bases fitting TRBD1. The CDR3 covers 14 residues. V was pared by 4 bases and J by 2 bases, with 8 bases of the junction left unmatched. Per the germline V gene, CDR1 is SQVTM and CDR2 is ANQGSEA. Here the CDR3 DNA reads TGCAGCGTTGGTGTTGTGACAGGGACCTACGAGCAGTACTTC. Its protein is CSVGVVTGTYEQYF.

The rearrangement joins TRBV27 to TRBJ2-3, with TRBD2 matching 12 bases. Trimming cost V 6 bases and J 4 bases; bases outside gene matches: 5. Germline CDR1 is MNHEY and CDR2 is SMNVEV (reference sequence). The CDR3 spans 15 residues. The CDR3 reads CASRTLAGGADTQYF. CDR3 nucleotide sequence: TGTGCCAGCAGAACCCTAGCGGGAGGGGCAGATACGCAGTATTTT.

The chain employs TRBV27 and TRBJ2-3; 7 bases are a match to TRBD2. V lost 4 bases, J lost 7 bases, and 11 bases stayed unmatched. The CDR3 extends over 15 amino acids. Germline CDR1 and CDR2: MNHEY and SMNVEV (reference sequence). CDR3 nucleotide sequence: TGTGCCAGCAGTTCGACTAGCACCACTCTGTATACGCAGTATTTT. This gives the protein CASSSTSTTLYTQYF.

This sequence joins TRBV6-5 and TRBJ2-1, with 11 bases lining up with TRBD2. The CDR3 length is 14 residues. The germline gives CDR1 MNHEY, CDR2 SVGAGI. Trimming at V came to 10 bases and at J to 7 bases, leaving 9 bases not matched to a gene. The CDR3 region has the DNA TGTGCCAAAATAGCGGGAGGGCCGGGGAATGAGCAGTTCTTC. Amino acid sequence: CAKIAGGPGNEQFF.

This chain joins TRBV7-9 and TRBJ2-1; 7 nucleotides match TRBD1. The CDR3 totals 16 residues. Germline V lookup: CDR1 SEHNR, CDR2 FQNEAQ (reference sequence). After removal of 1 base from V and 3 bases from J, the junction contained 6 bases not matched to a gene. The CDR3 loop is CASSLGYRGFYNEQFF. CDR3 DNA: TGTGCCAGCAGCTTAGGTTACAGGGGTTTCTACAATGAGCAGTTCTTC.

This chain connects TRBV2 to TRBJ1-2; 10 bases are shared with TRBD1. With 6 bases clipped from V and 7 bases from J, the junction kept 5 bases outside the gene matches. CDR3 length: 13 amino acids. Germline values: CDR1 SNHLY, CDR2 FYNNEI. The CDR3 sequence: CASSGTGESGYTF. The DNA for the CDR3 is TGTGCCAGCAGCGGGACAGGGGAAAGTGGCTACACCTTC.

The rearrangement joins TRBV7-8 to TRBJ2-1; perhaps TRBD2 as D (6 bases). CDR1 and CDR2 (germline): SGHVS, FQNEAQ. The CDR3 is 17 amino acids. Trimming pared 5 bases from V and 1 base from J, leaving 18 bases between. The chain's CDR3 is CASSTISSVLSYNEQFF. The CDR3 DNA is TGTGCCAGCAGCACAATCTCTAGCGTGCTGTCCTACAATGAGCAGTTCTTC.

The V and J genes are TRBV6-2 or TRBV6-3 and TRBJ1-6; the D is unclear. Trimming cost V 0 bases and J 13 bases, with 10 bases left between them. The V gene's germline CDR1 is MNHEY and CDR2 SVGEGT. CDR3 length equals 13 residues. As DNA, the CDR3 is TGTGCCAGCAGTTACTCGTTTGACTATCCCCTCCACTTT. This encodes CASSYSFDYPLHF.

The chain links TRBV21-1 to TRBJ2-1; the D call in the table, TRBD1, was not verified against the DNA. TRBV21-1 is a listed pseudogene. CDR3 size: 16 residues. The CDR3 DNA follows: TGTGCCAGCAGCCCTCAGACAGGGAAATCATGCAATGAGCAGTTCTTC. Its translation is CASSPQTGKSCNEQFF.

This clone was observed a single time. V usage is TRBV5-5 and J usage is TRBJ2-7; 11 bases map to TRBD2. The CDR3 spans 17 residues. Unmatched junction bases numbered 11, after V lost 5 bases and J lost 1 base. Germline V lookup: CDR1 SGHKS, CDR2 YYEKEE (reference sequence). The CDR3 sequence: CASSYLAGGGRSYEQYF. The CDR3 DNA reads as TGTGCCAGCAGTTATCTAGCGGGAGGTGGAAGGTCCTACGAGCAGTACTTC.

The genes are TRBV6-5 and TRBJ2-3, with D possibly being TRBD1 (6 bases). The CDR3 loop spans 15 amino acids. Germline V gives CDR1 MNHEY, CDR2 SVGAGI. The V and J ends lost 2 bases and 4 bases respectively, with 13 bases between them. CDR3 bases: TGTGCCAGCAGTTACGAGCAGGGGTACCCAGATACGCAGTATTTT. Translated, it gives CASSYEQGYPDTQYF.

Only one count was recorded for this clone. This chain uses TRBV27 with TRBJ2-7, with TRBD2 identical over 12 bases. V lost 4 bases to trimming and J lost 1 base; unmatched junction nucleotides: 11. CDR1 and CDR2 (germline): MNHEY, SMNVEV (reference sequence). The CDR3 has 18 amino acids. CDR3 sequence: CASSSHIWTSGKSYEQYF. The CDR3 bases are TGTGCCAGCAGTTCCCACATATGGACTAGCGGGAAATCCTACGAGCAGTACTTC.

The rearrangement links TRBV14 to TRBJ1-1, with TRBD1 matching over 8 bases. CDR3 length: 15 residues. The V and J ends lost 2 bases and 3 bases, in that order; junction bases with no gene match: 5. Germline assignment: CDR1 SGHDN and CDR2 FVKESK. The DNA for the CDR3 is TGTGCCAGCAGCCAATCGGACAGGGCGGACACTGAAGCTTTCTTT. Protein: CASSQSDRADTEAFF.

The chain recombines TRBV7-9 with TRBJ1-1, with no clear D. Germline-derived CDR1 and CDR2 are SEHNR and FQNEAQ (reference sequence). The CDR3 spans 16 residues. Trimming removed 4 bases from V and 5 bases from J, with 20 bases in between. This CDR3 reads CASSSAGLGRLTEAFF. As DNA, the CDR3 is TGTGCCAGCAGCTCCGCCGGGTTGGGGAGGTTGACTGAAGCTTTCTTT. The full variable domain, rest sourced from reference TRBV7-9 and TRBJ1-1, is DTGVSQNPRHKITKRGQNVTFRCDPISEHNRLYWYRQTLGQGPEFLTYFQNEAQLEKSRLLSDRFSAERPKGSFSTLEIQRTEQGDSAMYLCASSSAGLGRLTEAFFGQGTRLTVV.

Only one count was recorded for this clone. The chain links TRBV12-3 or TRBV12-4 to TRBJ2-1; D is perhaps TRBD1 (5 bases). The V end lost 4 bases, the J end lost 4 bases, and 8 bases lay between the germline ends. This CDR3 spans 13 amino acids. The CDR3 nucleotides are TGTGCCAGCAGTTCCCCAGGGTACAATGAGCAGTTCTTC. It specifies CASSSPGYNEQFF.

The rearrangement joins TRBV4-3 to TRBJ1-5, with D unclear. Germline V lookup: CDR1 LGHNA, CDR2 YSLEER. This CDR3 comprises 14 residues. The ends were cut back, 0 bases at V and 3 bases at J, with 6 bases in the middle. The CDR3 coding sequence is TGCGCCAGCAGCCAAGATCAGGTCAATCAGCCCCAGCATTTT. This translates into CASSQDQVNQPQHF.

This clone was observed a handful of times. CDR3 sequence reads: CASSQDVSFAPEAFF. CDR3 nucleotides: TGTGCCAGCAGCCAAGATGTAAGCTTTGCGCCTGAAGCTTTCTTT. The V gene is TRBV3-1 (or the pseudogene TRBV3-2), the J gene TRBJ1-1; no definite D call. CDR1 LGHDT and CDR2 YNNKEL come from the germline V gene (reference sequence). The CDR3 has 15 amino acids. The ends were cut back, 0 bases at V and 6 bases at J, with 14 bases in the middle.